The sequence of this T cell receptor beta chain was determined in a study of shared clonotypes between healthy human individuals. The CDR3 spans 13 residues. CDR1 is SGHAT and CDR2 is FQNNGV in the germline V gene. The germline V and J ends were trimmed by 5 bases and 7 bases, with 12 bases remaining between them. Only in-frame clones appear in the TCRdb table, and some are missing; sequencing was by immunoSEQ multiplex PCR. The table has under 1 million clones, about 96% seen once. CD45RO-negative cells were positively selected for CCR7, leaving out terminally differentiated effector memory CD45RA+ cells.

This chain uses TRBV11-2 with TRBJ2-1; D unresolved. The sequenced sample consisted of naive CD8+ T cells sorted from blood. The source of this sequence is a young man in good health. As DNA, the CDR3 is TGTGCCAGCAGCGACCCCAATGGTAATGAGCAGTTCTTC. Protein sequence: CASSDPNGNEQFF.